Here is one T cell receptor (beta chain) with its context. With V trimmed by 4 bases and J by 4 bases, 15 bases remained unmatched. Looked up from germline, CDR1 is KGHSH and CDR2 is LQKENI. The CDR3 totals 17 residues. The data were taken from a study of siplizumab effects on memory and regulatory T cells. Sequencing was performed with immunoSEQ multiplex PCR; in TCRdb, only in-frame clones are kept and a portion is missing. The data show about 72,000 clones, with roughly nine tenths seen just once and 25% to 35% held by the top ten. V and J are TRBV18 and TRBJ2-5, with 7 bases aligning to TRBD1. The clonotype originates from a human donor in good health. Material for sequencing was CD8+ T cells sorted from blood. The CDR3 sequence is CASSLLSGTESSETQYF. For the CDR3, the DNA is TGTGCCAGCTCACTGCTATCCGGGACAGAGTCATCAGAGACCCAGTACTTC.